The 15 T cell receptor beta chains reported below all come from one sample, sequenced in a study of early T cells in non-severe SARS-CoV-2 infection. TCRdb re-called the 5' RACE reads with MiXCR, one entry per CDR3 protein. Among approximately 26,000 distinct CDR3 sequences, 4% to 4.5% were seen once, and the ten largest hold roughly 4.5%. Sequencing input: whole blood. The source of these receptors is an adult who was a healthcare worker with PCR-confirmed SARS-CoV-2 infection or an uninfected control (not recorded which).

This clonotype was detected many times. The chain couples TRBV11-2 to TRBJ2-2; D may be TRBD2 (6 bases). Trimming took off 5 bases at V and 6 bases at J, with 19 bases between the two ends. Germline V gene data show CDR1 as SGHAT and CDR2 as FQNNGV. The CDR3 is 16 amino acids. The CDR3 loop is CASSPIRSRESGELFF. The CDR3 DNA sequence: TGTGCCAGCAGCCCCATAAGGAGTCGGGAGTCCGGGGAGCTGTTTTTT.

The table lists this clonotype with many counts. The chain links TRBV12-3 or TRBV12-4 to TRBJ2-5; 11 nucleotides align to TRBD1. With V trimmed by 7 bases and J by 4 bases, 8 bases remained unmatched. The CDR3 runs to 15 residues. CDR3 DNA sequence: TGTGCCAGCACCCAGGGGACAGGGGGAGGAGAGACCCAGTACTTC. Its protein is CASTQGTGGGETQYF.

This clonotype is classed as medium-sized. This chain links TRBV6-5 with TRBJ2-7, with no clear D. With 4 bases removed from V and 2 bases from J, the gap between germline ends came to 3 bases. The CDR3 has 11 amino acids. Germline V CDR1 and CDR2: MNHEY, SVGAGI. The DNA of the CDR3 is TGTGCCAGCAGTTCCACCTACGAGCAGTACTTC. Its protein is CASSSTYEQYF.

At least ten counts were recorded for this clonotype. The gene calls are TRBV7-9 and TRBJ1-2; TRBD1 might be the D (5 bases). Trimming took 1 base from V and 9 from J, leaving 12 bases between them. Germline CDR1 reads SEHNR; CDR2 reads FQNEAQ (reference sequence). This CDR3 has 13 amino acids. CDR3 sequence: CASSLERGESYTF. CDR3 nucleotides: TGTGCCAGCAGCTTAGAGAGAGGGGAGAGCTACACCTTC.

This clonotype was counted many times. CDR3 bases: TGCAGTGCTAGCCGAGGACTAGCGGGAGAGGATACGCAGTATTTT. Amino acids: CSASRGLAGEDTQYF. This chain links TRBV20-1 with TRBJ2-3; 13 bases fit TRBD2. Germline CDR1 is DFQATT and CDR2 is SNEGSKA (reference sequence). This CDR3 is 15 amino acids long. Germline trimming cut 3 bases from V and 6 bases from J; bases unmatched to any gene: 6.

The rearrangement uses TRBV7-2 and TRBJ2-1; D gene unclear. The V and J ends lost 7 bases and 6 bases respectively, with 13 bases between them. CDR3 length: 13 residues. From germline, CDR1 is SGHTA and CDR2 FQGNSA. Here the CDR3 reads CASTEQLGNEQFF. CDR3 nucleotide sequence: TGTGCCAGCACCGAACAGCTGGGCAATGAGCAGTTCTTC.

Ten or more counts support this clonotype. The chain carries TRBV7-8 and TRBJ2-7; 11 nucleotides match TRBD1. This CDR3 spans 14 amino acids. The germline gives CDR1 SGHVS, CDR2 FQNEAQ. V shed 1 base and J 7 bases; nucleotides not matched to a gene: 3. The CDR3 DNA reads TGTGCCAGCAGCTTAGGGACAGGGGGCCGGGAGCAGTACTTC. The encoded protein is CASSLGTGGREQYF.

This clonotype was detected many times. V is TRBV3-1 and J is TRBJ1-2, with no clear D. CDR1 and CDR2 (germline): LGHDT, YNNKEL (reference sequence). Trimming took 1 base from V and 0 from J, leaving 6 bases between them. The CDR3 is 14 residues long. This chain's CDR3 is CASSQGPANYGYTF. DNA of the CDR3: TGTGCCAGCAGCCAAGGTCCAGCTAACTATGGCTACACCTTC.

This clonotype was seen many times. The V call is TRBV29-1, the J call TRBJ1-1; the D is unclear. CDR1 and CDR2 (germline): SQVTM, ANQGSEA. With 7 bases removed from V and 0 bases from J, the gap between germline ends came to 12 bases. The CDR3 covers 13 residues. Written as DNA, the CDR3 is TGCAGCGCTCGGGCGCTTTTGAACACTGAAGCTTTCTTT. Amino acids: CSARALLNTEAFF.

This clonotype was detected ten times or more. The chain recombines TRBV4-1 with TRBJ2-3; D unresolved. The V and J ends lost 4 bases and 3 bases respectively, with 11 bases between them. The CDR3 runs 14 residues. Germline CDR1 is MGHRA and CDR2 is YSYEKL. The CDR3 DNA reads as TGCGCCAGCAGCCTCAGAGGATCTACAGATACGCAGTATTTT. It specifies CASSLRGSTDTQYF.

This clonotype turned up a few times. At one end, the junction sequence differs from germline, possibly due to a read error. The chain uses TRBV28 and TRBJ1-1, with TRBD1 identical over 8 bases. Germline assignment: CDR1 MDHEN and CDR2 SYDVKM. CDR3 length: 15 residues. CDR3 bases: TGTGCCAGCCTTCGCCGCGGACAGGGAAACACTGAAGTTTTCTTT. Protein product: CASLRRGQGNTEVFF.

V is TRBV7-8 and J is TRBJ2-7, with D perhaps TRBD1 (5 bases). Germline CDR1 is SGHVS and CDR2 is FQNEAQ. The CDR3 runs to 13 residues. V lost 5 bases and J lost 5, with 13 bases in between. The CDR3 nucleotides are TGTGCCAGCAGCCTGGGGCGAGCAAACGAGCAGTACTTC. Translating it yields CASSLGRANEQYF.

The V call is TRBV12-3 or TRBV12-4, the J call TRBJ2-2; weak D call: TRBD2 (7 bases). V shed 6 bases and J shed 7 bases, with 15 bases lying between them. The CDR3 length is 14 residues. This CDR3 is CASRTGTTLGELFF. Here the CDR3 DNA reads TGTGCCAGCAGAACAGGGACTACCCTCGGGGAGCTGTTTTTT.

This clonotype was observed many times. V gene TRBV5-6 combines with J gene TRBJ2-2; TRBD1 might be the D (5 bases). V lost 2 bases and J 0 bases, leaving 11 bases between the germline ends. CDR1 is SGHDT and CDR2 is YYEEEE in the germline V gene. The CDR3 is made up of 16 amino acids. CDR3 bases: TGTGCCAGCAGCTTCACCGTACAGGCGAACACCGGGGAGCTGTTTTTT. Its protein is CASSFTVQANTGELFF. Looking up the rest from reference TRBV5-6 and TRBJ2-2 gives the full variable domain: DAGVTQSPTHLIKTRGQQVTLRCSPKSGHDTVSWYQQALGQGPQFIFQYYEEEERQRGNFPDRFSGHQFPNYSSELNVNALLLGDSALYLCASSFTVQANTGELFFGEGSRLTVL.

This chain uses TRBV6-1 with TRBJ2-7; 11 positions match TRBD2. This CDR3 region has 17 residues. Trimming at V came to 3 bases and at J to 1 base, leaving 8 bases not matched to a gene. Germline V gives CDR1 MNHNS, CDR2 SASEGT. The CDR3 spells CASSEVLAGARSYEQYF. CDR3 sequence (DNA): TGTGCCAGCAGTGAGGTACTAGCGGGAGCTCGTTCCTACGAGCAGTACTTC.